This record looks at one T cell receptor beta chain sequence and its context. This entry is derived from a study of blood T cell repertoires in COVID-19. The germline gives CDR1 SGHTS, CDR2 YDEGEE. CDR3 length: 15 amino acids. V was pared by 2 bases and J by 3 bases, with 14 bases between. Clones were read by immunoSEQ multiplex PCR, and TCRdb kept only the in-frame ones, dropping some. The table records some 220,000 clones, over 75% of them present only once. The sequence was collected from a woman between 70 and 85 years old with COVID-19, enrolled during active disease. The sequenced sample was peripheral blood. The chain combines TRBV5-8 with TRBJ1-2; perhaps TRBD1 as D (5 bases). The CDR3 loop reads CASSLFVAGYYGYTF. The DNA for the CDR3 is TGTGCCAGCAGCTTATTTGTTGCAGGGTACTATGGCTACACCTTC.